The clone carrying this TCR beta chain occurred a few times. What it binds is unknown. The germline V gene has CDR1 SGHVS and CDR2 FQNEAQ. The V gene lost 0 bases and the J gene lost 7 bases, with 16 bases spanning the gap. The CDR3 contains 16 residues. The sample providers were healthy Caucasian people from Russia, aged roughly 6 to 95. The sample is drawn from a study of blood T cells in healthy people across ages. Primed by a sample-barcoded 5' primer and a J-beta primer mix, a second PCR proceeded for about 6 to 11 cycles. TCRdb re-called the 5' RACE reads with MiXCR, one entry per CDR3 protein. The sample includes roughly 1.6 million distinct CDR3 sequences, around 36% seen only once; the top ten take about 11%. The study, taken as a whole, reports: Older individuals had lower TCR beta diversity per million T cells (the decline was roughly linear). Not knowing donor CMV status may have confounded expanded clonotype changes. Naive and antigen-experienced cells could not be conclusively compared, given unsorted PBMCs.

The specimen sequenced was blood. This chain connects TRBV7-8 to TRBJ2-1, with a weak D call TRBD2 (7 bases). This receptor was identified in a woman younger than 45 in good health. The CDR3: CASSLAGGPRNNEQFF. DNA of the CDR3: TGTGCCAGCAGCTTAGCGGGGGGGCCTAGGAATAATGAGCAGTTCTTC. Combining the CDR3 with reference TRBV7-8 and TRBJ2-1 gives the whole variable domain GAGVSQSPRYKVAKRGQDVALRCDPISGHVSLFWYQQALGQGPEFLTYFQNEAQLDKSGLPSDRFFAERPEGSVSTLKIQRTQQEDSAVYLCASSLAGGPRNNEQFFGPGTRLTVL.